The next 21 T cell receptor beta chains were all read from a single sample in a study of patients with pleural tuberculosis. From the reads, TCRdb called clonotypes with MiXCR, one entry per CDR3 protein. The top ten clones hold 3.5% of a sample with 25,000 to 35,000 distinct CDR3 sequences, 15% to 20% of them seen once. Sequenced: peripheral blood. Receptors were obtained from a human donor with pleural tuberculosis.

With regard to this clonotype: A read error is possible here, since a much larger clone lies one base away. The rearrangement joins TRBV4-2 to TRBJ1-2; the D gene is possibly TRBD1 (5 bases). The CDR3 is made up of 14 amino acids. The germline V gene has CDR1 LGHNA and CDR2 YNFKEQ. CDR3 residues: CASSQDEGPYGYIF. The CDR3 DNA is TGTGCCAGCAGCCAAGATGAGGGGCCCTATGGCTACATCTTC.

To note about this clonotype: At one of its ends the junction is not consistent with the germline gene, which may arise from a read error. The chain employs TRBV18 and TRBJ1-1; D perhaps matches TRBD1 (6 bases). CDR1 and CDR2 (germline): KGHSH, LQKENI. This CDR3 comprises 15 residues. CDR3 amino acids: CASTPQKAGGFEAFF. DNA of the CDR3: TGTGCCAGCACACCACAAAAGGCGGGGGGCTTTGAAGCTTTCTTT.

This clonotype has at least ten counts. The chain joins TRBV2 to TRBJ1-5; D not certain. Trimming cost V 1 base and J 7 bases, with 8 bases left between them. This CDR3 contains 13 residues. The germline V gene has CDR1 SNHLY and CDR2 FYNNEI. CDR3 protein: CASSEDGWQPQHF. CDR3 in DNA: TGTGCCAGCAGTGAAGACGGGTGGCAGCCCCAGCATTTT. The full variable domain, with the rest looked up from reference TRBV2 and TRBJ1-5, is EPEVTQTPSHQVTQMGQEVILRCVPISNHLYFYWYRQILGQKVEFLVSFYNNEISEKSEIFDDQFSVERPDGSNFTLKIRSTKLEDSAMYFCASSEDGWQPQHFGDGTRLSIL.

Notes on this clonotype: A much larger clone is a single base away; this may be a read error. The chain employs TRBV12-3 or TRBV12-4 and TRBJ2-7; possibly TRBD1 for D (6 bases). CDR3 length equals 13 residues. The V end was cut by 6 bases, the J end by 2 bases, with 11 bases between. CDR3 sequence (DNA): TGTGCCAGCAGCCTGGGACACACCTACGAGCAGTACTTC. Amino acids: CASSLGHTYEQYF.

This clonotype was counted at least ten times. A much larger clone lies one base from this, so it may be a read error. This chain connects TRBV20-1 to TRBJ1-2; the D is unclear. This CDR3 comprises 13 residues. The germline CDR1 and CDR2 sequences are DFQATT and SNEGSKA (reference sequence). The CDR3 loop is CSARVAENYGYAF. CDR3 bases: TGCAGTGCTAGAGTCGCAGAGAACTATGGCTACGCCTTC.

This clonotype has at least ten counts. This CDR3 reads CASSNGTGRYNEQFF. Written as DNA, the CDR3 is TGTGCCAGCAGCAACGGGACAGGCCGATACAATGAGCAGTTCTTC. V and J are TRBV7-9 and TRBJ2-1; TRBD1 matches at 8 bases. V gave up 5 bases and J gave up 4 bases; unmatched junction bases: 7. The germline gives CDR1 SEHNR, CDR2 FQNEAQ (reference sequence). The CDR3 has 15 amino acids.

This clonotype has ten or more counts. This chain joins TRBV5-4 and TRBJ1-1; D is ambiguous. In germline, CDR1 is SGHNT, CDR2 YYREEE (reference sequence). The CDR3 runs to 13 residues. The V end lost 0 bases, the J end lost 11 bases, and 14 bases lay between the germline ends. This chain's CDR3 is CASSLASSRWAFF. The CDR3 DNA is TGTGCCAGCAGCTTGGCCTCATCACGTTGGGCTTTCTTT.

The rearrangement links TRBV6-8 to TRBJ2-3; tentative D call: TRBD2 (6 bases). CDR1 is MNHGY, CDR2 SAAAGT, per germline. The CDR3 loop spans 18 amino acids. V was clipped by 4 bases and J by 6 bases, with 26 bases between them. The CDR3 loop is CASSSFGLTGDNTDTQYF. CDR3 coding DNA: TGTGCCAGCAGTTCGTTCGGACTAACGGGAGACAACACGGATACGCAGTATTTT.

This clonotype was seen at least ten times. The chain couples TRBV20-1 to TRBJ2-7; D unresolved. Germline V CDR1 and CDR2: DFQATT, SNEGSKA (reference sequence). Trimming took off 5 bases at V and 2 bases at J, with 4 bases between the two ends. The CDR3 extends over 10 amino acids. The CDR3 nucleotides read TGCAGTGCTGGAACCTACGAGCAGTACTTC. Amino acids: CSAGTYEQYF.

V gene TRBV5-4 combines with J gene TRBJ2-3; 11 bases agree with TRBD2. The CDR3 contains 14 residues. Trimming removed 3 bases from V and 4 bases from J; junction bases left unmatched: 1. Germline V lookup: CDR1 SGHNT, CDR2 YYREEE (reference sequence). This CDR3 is CASSWGLAADTQYF. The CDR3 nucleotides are TGTGCCAGCAGCTGGGGACTAGCGGCAGATACGCAGTATTTT.

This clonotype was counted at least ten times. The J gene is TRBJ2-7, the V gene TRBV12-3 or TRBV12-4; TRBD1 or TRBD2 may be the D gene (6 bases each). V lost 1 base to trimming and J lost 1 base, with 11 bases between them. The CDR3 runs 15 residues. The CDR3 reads CASSLGGAGSYEQYF. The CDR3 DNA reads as TGTGCCAGCAGTTTAGGGGGGGCAGGTTCCTACGAGCAGTACTTC.

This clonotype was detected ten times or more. The CDR3 loop reads CASSPSLAGNLYEQYF. Here the CDR3 DNA reads TGTGCCAGCAGCCCATCCCTAGCGGGGAATCTCTACGAGCAGTACTTC. V and J are TRBV7-9 and TRBJ2-7; 9 bases are shared with TRBD2. This CDR3 has 16 amino acids. V shed 5 bases and J 3 bases; nucleotides not matched to a gene: 11. Germline V gene sequence: CDR1 SEHNR, CDR2 FQNEAQ (reference sequence).

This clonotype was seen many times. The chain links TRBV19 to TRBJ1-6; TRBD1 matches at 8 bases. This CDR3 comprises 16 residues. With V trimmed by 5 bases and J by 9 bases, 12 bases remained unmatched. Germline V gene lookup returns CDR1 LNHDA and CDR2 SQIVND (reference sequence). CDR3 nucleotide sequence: TGTGCCAGTAGTCCCTGGACAGGGTCACCTCCTTCACCCCTCCACTTT. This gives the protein CASSPWTGSPPSPLHF.

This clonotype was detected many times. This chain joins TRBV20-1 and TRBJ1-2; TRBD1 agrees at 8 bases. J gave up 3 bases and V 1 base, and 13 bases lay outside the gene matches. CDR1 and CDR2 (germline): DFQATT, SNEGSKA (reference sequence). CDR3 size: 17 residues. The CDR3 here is CSARAPGQAPTDYGYTF. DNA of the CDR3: TGCAGTGCTAGAGCACCGGGACAGGCTCCTACGGACTATGGCTACACCTTC.

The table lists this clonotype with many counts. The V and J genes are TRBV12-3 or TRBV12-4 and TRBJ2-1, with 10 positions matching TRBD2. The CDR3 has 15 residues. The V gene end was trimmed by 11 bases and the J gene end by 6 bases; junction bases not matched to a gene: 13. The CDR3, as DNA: TGTGCCTCAAAACCGCTAGCGGGGGTTTTCAATGAGCAGTTCTTC. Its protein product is CASKPLAGVFNEQFF.

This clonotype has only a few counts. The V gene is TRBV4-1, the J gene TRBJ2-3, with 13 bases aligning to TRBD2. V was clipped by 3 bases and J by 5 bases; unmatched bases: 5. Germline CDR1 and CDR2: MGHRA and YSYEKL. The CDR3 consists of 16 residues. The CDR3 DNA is TGCGCCAGCAGCCACACTAGCGGGAGGGAAGGAGATACGCAGTATTTT. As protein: CASSHTSGREGDTQYF.

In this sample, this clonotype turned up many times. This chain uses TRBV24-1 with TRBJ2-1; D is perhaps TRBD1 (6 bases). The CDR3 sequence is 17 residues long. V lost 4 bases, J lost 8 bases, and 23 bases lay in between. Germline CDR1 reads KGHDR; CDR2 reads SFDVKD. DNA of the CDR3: TGTGCCACCAGTGAACAACCAACCGGGACAACACCCCATGAGCAGTTCTTC. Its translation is CATSEQPTGTTPHEQFF.

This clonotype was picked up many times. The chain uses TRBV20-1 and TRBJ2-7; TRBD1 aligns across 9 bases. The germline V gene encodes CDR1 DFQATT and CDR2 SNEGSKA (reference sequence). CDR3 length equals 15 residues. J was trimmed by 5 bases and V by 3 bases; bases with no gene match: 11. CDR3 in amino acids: CSASEIGTGRHEQYF. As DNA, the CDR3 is TGCAGTGCTAGTGAAATCGGGACAGGGCGGCACGAGCAGTACTTC.

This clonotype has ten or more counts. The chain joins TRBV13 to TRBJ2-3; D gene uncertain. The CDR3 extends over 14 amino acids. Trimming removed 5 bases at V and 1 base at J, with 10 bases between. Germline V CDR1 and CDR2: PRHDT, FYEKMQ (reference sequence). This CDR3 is CASSTRQGTDTQYF. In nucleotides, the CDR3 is TGTGCCAGCAGCACCAGACAAGGCACAGATACGCAGTATTTT.

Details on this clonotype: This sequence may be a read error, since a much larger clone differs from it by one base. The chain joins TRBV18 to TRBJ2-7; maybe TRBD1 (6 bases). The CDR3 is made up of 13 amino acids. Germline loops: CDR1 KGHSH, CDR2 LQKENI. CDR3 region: CAGSPGQGNEQYF. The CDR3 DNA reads TGTGCCGGCTCACCTGGGCAGGGGAACGAGCAGTACTTC.

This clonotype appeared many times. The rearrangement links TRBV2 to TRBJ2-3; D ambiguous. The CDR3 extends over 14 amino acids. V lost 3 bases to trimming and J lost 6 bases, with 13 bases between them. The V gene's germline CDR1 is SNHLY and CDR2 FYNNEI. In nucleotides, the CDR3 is TGTGCCAGCAGTGATGGAGTAGCTCGGGATACGCAGTATTTT. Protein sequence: CASSDGVARDTQYF.